The 11 T cell receptor beta chains given below trace back to one sample, sequenced in a study of T cell responses to AZD1222 COVID-19 vaccine (dated by TCRdb to the early 2020s). According to the study, the label for this sample's time point signals: baseline before first vaccination. The treatment or condition label, read with the paper, signifies: meningococcal conjugate vaccine given as trial control. Library prep was done by the immunoSEQ multiplex PCR assay. The table comes from immuneACCESS by way of TCRdb, which keeps in-frame sequences with V and J called. Part of the clones is missing from these tables; in studies checked, under half for an unresolved V gene and the rest for unknown reasons. In all, the sample holds about 120,000 clones, and approximately 85% of those were seen once. The ten most abundant clones make up 3.9% of the sample. The input for sequencing was peripheral blood, taken on day 0 of MenACWY control vaccination. These receptors came from an adult in good health.

The chain employs TRBV18 and TRBJ1-4; D gene uncertain. From germline, CDR1 is KGHSH and CDR2 LQKENI. Trimming removed 3 bases from V and 4 bases from J, with 9 bases in between. This CDR3 region has 14 residues. CDR3 protein: CASSPGADNEKLFF. The CDR3 coding sequence is TGTGCCAGCTCACCGGGTGCTGATAATGAAAAACTGTTTTTT.

The chain recombines TRBV30 with TRBJ1-1; D possibly corresponds to TRBD1 (6 bases). Per the germline V gene, CDR1 is GTSNPN and CDR2 is SVGIG (reference sequence). CDR3 length: 14 residues. Trimming cost V 0 bases and J 3 bases, with 11 bases left between them. CDR3 in DNA: TGTGCCTGGAGTGTGGGGGGCGGGGACACTGAAGCTTTCTTT. This gives the protein CAWSVGGGDTEAFF.

The chain employs TRBV5-1 and TRBJ1-4; perhaps TRBD1 as D (5 bases). Germline lookup yields CDR1 SGHRS and CDR2 YFSETQ. The V gene lost 0 bases and the J gene lost 8 bases, with 17 bases spanning the gap. CDR3 size: 16 residues. The CDR3 coding sequence is TGCGCCAGCAGCTTGGCCAAGACAGCCCGGGAGGAAAAACTGTTTTTT. This translates into CASSLAKTAREEKLFF. The full variable domain, its missing parts supplied by reference TRBV5-1 and TRBJ1-4, is KAGVTQTPRYLIKTRGQQVTLSCSPISGHRSVSWYQQTPGQGLQFLFEYFSETQRNKGNFPGRFSGRQFSNSRSEMNVSTLELGDSALYLCASSLAKTAREEKLFFGSGTQLSVL.

V is TRBV20-1 and J is TRBJ1-2; no firm D call. CDR1 DFQATT and CDR2 SNEGSKA come from the germline V gene (reference sequence). This CDR3 is built from 11 residues. Trimming stripped 7 bases from V and 0 bases from J, with 6 bases between. Here the CDR3 DNA reads TGCAGTGTACTAACTAACTATGGCTACACCTTC. This gives the protein CSVLTNYGYTF.

In DNA, the CDR3 is TGTGCCAGCAGCCTCGCAGGGCAAGCCTACGAGCAGTACTTC. This encodes CASSLAGQAYEQYF. The chain joins TRBV28 to TRBJ2-7, with D possibly matching TRBD1 (5 bases). Trimming shortened V by 6 bases and J by 2 bases, and 14 bases separated the two germline ends. CDR3 length: 14 amino acids. Germline lookup yields CDR1 MDHEN and CDR2 SYDVKM.

The chain has TRBV7-9 and TRBJ1-1; 7 bases fit TRBD1. The CDR3 is made up of 14 amino acids. CDR1 and CDR2 from the germline V gene are SEHNR and FQNEAQ (reference sequence). V dropped 5 bases and J dropped 3; count of bases not matched to a gene: 6. CDR3 amino acids: CASSPSDRDTEAFF. The CDR3, as DNA: TGTGCCAGCAGCCCCTCAGACAGGGACACTGAAGCTTTCTTT. Looking up the rest from reference TRBV7-9 and TRBJ1-1 gives the full variable domain: DTGVSQNPRHKITKRGQNVTFRCDPISEHNRLYWYRQTLGQGPEFLTYFQNEAQLEKSRLLSDRFSAERPKGSFSTLEIQRTEQGDSAMYLCASSPSDRDTEAFFGQGTRLTVV.

The chain combines TRBV5-1 with TRBJ2-2, with 8 positions matching TRBD1. The junction had 6 bases not matched to a gene; V was cut back by 6 bases and J by 5 bases. The CDR3 totals 14 residues. The V gene's germline CDR1 is SGHRS and CDR2 YFSETQ. The CDR3: CASKTGVGTGELFF. CDR3 coding DNA: TGCGCCAGCAAGACAGGGGTCGGGACCGGGGAGCTGTTTTTT.

V gene TRBV7-2 combines with J gene TRBJ2-6; perhaps TRBD2 as D (5 bases). Germline CDR1 reads SGHTA; CDR2 reads FQGNSA. The CDR3 contains 15 residues. V dropped 4 bases and J dropped 2 bases, with 9 bases sitting between them. The CDR3 loop is CASSWTGTGANVLTF. The CDR3 DNA is TGTGCCAGCAGCTGGACGGGGACTGGGGCCAACGTCCTGACTTTC.

In this sample, this clone turned up a few times. The same CDR3 also results from other DNA sequences found in this sample. The V and J genes are TRBV7-3 and TRBJ2-1; D remains ambiguous. V lost 5 bases and J lost 8, with 13 bases in between. The CDR3 covers 13 residues. Germline V gene sequence: CDR1 SGHTA, CDR2 FQGTGA. Here the CDR3 reads CASSRHTSDEQFF. In DNA, the CDR3 is TGTGCCAGCAGCCGACACACAAGCGATGAGCAGTTCTTC.

Here the CDR3 reads CASSASSGGSSYNEQFF. In nucleotides, the CDR3 is TGTGCCAGCAGCGCGTCTAGCGGGGGGTCCTCCTACAATGAGCAGTTCTTC. The genes are TRBV7-3 and TRBJ2-1; 11 nucleotides align to TRBD2. With 5 bases clipped from V and 0 bases from J, the junction kept 6 bases outside the gene matches. Germline values: CDR1 SGHTA, CDR2 FQGTGA. This CDR3 is 17 amino acids long.

The rearrangement uses TRBV3-1 (or the pseudogene TRBV3-2) and TRBJ1-2; 8 bases fit TRBD1. With 2 bases clipped from V and 8 bases from J, the junction kept 10 bases outside the gene matches. This CDR3 is built from 15 residues. Germline lookup yields CDR1 LGHDT and CDR2 YNNKEL (reference sequence). The chain's CDR3 is CASSQNPGGAGGYTF. CDR3 in DNA: TGTGCCAGCAGCCAAAACCCAGGGGGCGCCGGGGGCTACACCTTC.